The next 15 T cell receptor beta chains were all read from a single sample in a study of shared clonotypes between healthy human individuals. The data were produced by immunoSEQ multiplex PCR, yet TCRdb's version contains in-frame clones alone and is incomplete. The data show over a million clones, with around 97% seen just once and 1% to 1.5% held by the top ten. Sequenced: naive CD4+ T cells sorted from blood. Subset in this sample: CD45RA+ positively selected. The receptors derive from a man aged 30 to 39 in good health.

The V call is TRBV4-2, the J call TRBJ2-7; 7 nucleotides line up with TRBD1. Germline V CDR1 and CDR2: LGHNA, YNFKEQ. V lost 4 bases and J lost 2; bases outside the gene matches: 5. The CDR3 spans 14 residues. CDR3 nucleotides: TGTGCCAGCAGCCCTGGGACAGTTCCCTACGAGCAGTACTTC. It encodes CASSPGTVPYEQYF.

V usage is TRBV10-1 and J usage is TRBJ1-1; 7 bases align to TRBD1. CDR1 WNHNN and CDR2 SYGVQD come from the germline V gene (reference sequence). This CDR3 contains 13 residues. The V and J ends lost 4 bases and 8 bases, in that order; junction bases with no gene match: 7. Here the CDR3 reads CASSARQGGEAFF. In DNA, the CDR3 is TGCGCCAGCAGTGCCAGACAGGGAGGCGAAGCTTTCTTT.

The chain recombines TRBV7-8 with TRBJ2-3, with D possibly TRBD2 on 6 matching bases. CDR1 and CDR2 (germline): SGHVS, FQNEAQ. There are 15 residues in the CDR3. The V and J ends lost 1 base and 3 bases respectively, with 11 bases between them. CDR3 nucleotide sequence: TGTGCCAGCAGCTTAGTGACGGGAGAAACAGATACGCAGTATTTT. Its translation: CASSLVTGETDTQYF.

V is TRBV19 and J is TRBJ2-1; a possible D gene is TRBD2 (6 bases). The germline CDR1 and CDR2 sequences are LNHDA and SQIVND (reference sequence). The CDR3 runs 15 residues. Trimming removed 10 bases at V and 2 bases at J, with 18 bases between. The CDR3 protein is CATSDRGGAYNEQFF. Written as DNA, the CDR3 is TGTGCCACCTCCGATAGAGGCGGGGCCTACAATGAGCAGTTCTTC.

V and J are TRBV11-3 and TRBJ1-3; 9 nucleotides agree with TRBD1. The CDR3 runs to 15 residues. V lost 5 bases and J lost 2; bases outside the gene matches: 4. Germline V lookup: CDR1 SGHNT, CDR2 YENEEA. CDR3 protein: CASSATGGTGNTIYF. Written as DNA, the CDR3 is TGTGCCAGCAGCGCGACAGGGGGTACTGGAAACACCATATATTTT.

For this clone: The same CDR3 arises from other DNA sequences in this sample as well. The rearrangement joins TRBV9 to TRBJ1-1; D remains unclear. Germline CDR1 reads SGDLS; CDR2 reads YYNGEE. The V gene lost 0 bases and the J gene lost 4 bases, with 7 bases spanning the gap. CDR3 length: 13 amino acids. CDR3 bases: TGTGCCAGCAGCGTAGGAGGGATCACTGAAGCTTTCTTT. Amino acids: CASSVGGITEAFF.

Details on this clone: A junction end diverges from the germline sequence, so it may reflect a read error. The chain carries TRBV6-5 and TRBJ2-1; TRBD2 might be the D (5 bases). This CDR3 is 16 amino acids long. The germline CDR1 and CDR2 sequences are MNHEY and SVGAGI. The CDR3, as DNA: TGTGCCAGCAGCTACTGGGCCGGAGGTTCCTACAATGAGCAGTTCTTC. As protein: CASSYWAGGSYNEQFF.

This chain uses TRBV29-1 with TRBJ1-4, with D possibly being TRBD1 (5 bases). This CDR3 comprises 14 residues. Germline CDR1 is SQVTM and CDR2 is ANQGSEA. The V and J ends lost 3 bases and 6 bases respectively, with 14 bases between them. The CDR3, as DNA: TGCAGCGTTGAGTTTGGGACGGAGGATGAAAAACTGTTTTTT. Protein product: CSVEFGTEDEKLFF.

The CDR3 DNA is TGTGCCAGAAAGAATAGCGGGAGACTTAGCAATGAGCAGTTCTTC. Its translation is CARKNSGRLSNEQFF. The chain combines TRBV19 with TRBJ2-1; 9 bases line up with TRBD2. The CDR3 spans 15 residues. V was pared by 9 bases and J by 6 bases, with 12 bases of the junction left unmatched. The germline gives CDR1 LNHDA, CDR2 SQIVND (reference sequence).

This clone has only one observation. V gene TRBV5-4 combines with J gene TRBJ1-2; D might be TRBD1 (5 bases). The CDR3 extends over 19 amino acids. V was shortened by 4 bases and J by 3 bases, with 28 bases between the two germline ends. Germline V CDR1 and CDR2: SGHNT, YYREEE (reference sequence). The CDR3 DNA reads as TGTGCCAGCAGCCCCGCCCCCGGGGGGGTAGGGCCTCTGGACTATGGCTACACCTTC. Its protein product is CASSPAPGGVGPLDYGYTF.

V is TRBV11-2 and J is TRBJ2-2; TRBD2 matches at 14 bases. V shed 6 bases, J shed 7 bases, and the junction held 10 bases outside the gene matches. The CDR3 covers 17 residues. Germline assignment: CDR1 SGHAT and CDR2 FQNNGV. The CDR3 bases are TGTGCCAGCAGAATGGGACTAGCGGGAGAGGGCGGCGGGGAGCTGTTTTTT. Residues: CASRMGLAGEGGGELFF.

In DNA, the CDR3 is TGTGCCATCAGTGATAGTTTTTCAGCCACCTATGGCTACACCTTC. As protein: CAISDSFSATYGYTF. This chain connects TRBV10-3 to TRBJ1-2; no clear D gene. The CDR3 covers 15 residues. From germline, CDR1 is ENHRY and CDR2 SYGVKD. The germline V and J ends were trimmed by 3 bases and 4 bases, with 15 bases remaining between them.

The gene calls are TRBV10-3 and TRBJ2-5, with 8 bases aligning to TRBD2. Germline CDR1 is ENHRY and CDR2 is SYGVKD. This CDR3 region has 15 residues. The junction had 9 bases not matched to a gene; V was cut back by 7 bases and J by 2 bases. The CDR3 is CAITKGTSGQETQYF. The DNA for the CDR3 is TGTGCCATCACAAAGGGCACTAGCGGACAAGAGACCCAGTACTTC.

The V call is TRBV9, the J call TRBJ2-1; D possibly corresponds to TRBD1 (6 bases). The germline V gene encodes CDR1 SGDLS and CDR2 YYNGEE. With 3 bases removed from V and 4 bases from J, the gap between germline ends came to 8 bases. CDR3 length: 13 residues. CDR3 DNA: TGTGCCAGCAGCGCGGACAGTTACAATGAGCAGTTCTTC. Translation gives CASSADSYNEQFF.

The rearrangement joins TRBV5-1 to TRBJ2-3; weak D call: TRBD2 (5 bases). Trimming stripped 5 bases from V and 0 bases from J, with 13 bases between. Germline lookup yields CDR1 SGHRS and CDR2 YFSETQ. CDR3 length: 15 amino acids. The DNA for the CDR3 is TGCGCCAGCAGGGCGCGGGCTCTAAGCACAGATACGCAGTATTTT. Amino acids: CASRARALSTDTQYF.